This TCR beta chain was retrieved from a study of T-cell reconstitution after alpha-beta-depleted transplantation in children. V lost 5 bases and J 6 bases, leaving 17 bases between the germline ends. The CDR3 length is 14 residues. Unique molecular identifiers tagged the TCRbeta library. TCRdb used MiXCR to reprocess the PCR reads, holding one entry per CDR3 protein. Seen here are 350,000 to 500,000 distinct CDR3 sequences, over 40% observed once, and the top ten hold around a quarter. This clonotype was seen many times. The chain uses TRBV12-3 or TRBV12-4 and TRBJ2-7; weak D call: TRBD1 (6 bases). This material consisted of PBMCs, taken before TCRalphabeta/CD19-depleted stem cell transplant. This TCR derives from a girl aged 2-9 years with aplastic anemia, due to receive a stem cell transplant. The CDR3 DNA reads TGTGCCAGCAGTGATACAGGGCTCACGCGCGAGCAGTACTTC. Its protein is CASSDTGLTREQYF.